Listed here are 19 T cell receptor beta chains from one sample, sequenced in a study of regulatory T cells in long-lasting Graves disease. Documented time point: persistent/refractory GD, antithyroid drugs over 5 years with positive TRAb. From RNA extracted from PBMCs, the TCR library was made. Investigators prepared the TCR beta libraries by applying iRepertoire HTBI primers and Arm-PCR of CDR3 regions. TCRdb called the multiplex PCR reads again in MiXCR, with one record for every CDR3 protein. Of about 470,000 distinct CDR3 sequences listed, around 20% are singletons. The input for sequencing was peripheral blood mononuclear cells (PBMCs), taken when the disease was refractory, from a patient treated with antithyroid drugs. These receptors were taken from a female donor with Graves disease.

This clonotype was seen repeatedly, ten times or more. V gene TRBV28 combines with J gene TRBJ1-1; tentative D call: TRBD1 (6 bases). CDR1 is MDHEN and CDR2 is SYDVKM in the germline V gene. V lost 2 bases, J lost 2 bases, and 24 bases lay in between. The CDR3 covers 19 residues. CDR3 in DNA: TGTGCCAGCAGTTTACCCGGGGGACATCGGAAAAGCGAAAACACTGAAGCTTTCTTT. This translates into CASSLPGGHRKSENTEAFF.

This clonotype has ten or more counts. The genes are TRBV12-3 or TRBV12-4 and TRBJ1-2; the match to TRBD1 covers 7 bases. This CDR3 is 16 amino acids long. Trimming cost V 4 bases and J 4 bases; bases outside gene matches: 12. CDR3 nucleotide sequence: TGTGCCAGCAGTTCCACCGGGACAGTAACACTCTATGGCTACACCTTC. Protein: CASSSTGTVTLYGYTF.

The chain uses TRBV7-6 and TRBJ1-4; TRBD1 matches at 7 bases. Germline V gene sequence: CDR1 SGHVS, CDR2 FNYEAQ. CDR3 length: 16 amino acids. V dropped 5 bases and J dropped 2; count of bases not matched to a gene: 8. The CDR3 coding sequence is TGTGCCAGCAGCCAAACCCGACAGGGCACTAATGAAAAACTGTTTTTT. As protein: CASSQTRQGTNEKLFF.

This clonotype appeared a few times. The chain employs TRBV29-1 and TRBJ2-7; perhaps TRBD2 as D (7 bases). Germline V gene data show CDR1 as SQVTM and CDR2 as ANQGSEA. V was trimmed by 0 bases and J by 3 bases, leaving 15 bases between them. The CDR3 is made up of 15 amino acids. CDR3 coding DNA: TGCAGCGTTGAAGATCCGGGGGGCCGGTACTACGAGCAGTACTTC. Translation: CSVEDPGGRYYEQYF.

This chain uses TRBV19 with TRBJ2-7; D not resolved. The CDR3 consists of 13 residues. CDR1 is LNHDA, CDR2 SQIVND, per germline (reference sequence). Trimming pared 0 bases from V and 6 bases from J, leaving 9 bases between. CDR3 protein: CASSIDGSTEQYF. CDR3 sequence (DNA): TGTGCCAGTAGTATAGACGGAAGTACCGAGCAGTACTTC.

This clonotype was seen ten or more times. This chain connects TRBV20-1 to TRBJ2-5; 13 positions match TRBD2. Germline V gene lookup returns CDR1 DFQATT and CDR2 SNEGSKA (reference sequence). Losses at the gene ends were 5 bases for V and 1 base for J; bases not matched to a gene: 10. The CDR3 extends over 17 amino acids. CDR3 loop: CSAFDGLAGAFQETQYF. CDR3 nucleotide sequence: TGCAGTGCTTTCGATGGACTAGCGGGAGCCTTCCAAGAGACCCAGTACTTC.

The rearrangement joins TRBV11-2 to TRBJ2-4; D remains ambiguous. Germline V gene lookup returns CDR1 SGHAT and CDR2 FQNNGV. The V end was cut by 5 bases, the J end by 0 bases, with 17 bases between. This CDR3 contains 17 residues. CDR3 DNA: TGTGCCAGCAGCCCCAAGGGAACGTCCTTAGCCAAAAACATTCAGTACTTC. Encoded protein: CASSPKGTSLAKNIQYF.

This chain uses TRBV7-9 with TRBJ2-2; 9 nucleotides agree with TRBD1. From germline, CDR1 is SEHNR and CDR2 FQNEAQ (reference sequence). Germline trimming cut 5 bases from V and 1 base from J; bases unmatched to any gene: 5. This CDR3 contains 16 residues. CDR3 loop: CASSRPGQGNTGELFF. CDR3 DNA: TGTGCCAGCAGCCGACCGGGACAGGGGAACACCGGGGAGCTGTTTTTT.

The chain links TRBV7-9 to TRBJ1-3, with D uncertain. V was cut by 4 bases and J by 0 bases, with 13 bases left in between. Germline lookup yields CDR1 SEHNR and CDR2 FQNEAQ (reference sequence). This CDR3 spans 16 amino acids. The CDR3 protein is CASSSPKRSSGNTIYF. CDR3 in DNA: TGTGCCAGCAGCTCCCCTAAACGGAGCTCTGGAAACACCATATATTTT.

The DNA of the CDR3 is TGTGCCAGCAGCTCCGGACAGGGGGCGAACACCGGGGAGCTGTTTTTT. Protein sequence: CASSSGQGANTGELFF. V and J are TRBV7-9 and TRBJ2-2; 10 bases agree with TRBD1. CDR3 length: 16 amino acids. With V trimmed by 4 bases and J by 0 bases, 2 bases remained unmatched. The germline V gene has CDR1 SEHNR and CDR2 FQNEAQ (reference sequence).

The CDR3 here is CSVEGLAGGMDLGQYF. DNA of the CDR3: TGCAGCGTTGAGGGTCTAGCGGGTGGAATGGATTTGGGGCAGTACTTC. V usage is TRBV29-1 and J usage is TRBJ2-7, with 8 bases aligning to TRBD2. The germline gives CDR1 SQVTM, CDR2 ANQGSEA. This CDR3 contains 16 residues. V lost 3 bases, J lost 9 bases, and 19 bases stayed unmatched.

There are a few counts of this clonotype. The CDR3 sequence is CASSLAAGGPRNEQYF. CDR3 DNA: TGTGCCAGCAGCTTAGCTGCGGGAGGGCCTCGGAACGAGCAGTACTTC. The rearrangement uses TRBV7-9 and TRBJ2-7; TRBD2 aligns across 9 bases. CDR3 size: 16 residues. Germline CDR1 reads SEHNR; CDR2 reads FQNEAQ (reference sequence). The ends lost 0 bases at V and 5 bases at J; junction bases unmatched: 8. The full variable domain, completed using reference TRBV7-9 and TRBJ2-7, is DTGVSQNPRHKITKRGQNVTFRCDPISEHNRLYWYRQTLGQGPEFLTYFQNEAQLEKSRLLSDRFSAERPKGSFSTLEIQRTEQGDSAMYLCASSLAAGGPRNEQYFGPGTRLTVT.

V usage is TRBV6-1 and J usage is TRBJ2-5; 12 bases agree with TRBD2. With V trimmed by 2 bases and J by 6 bases, 10 bases remained unmatched. This CDR3 contains 17 residues. The germline gives CDR1 MNHNS, CDR2 SASEGT. The CDR3, as DNA: TGTGCCAGCAGTGAAAGGGCTAGCGGGAGGGCCAAGAAGACCCAGTACTTC. The encoded protein is CASSERASGRAKKTQYF.

There are many counts of this clonotype. The rearrangement joins TRBV6-1 to TRBJ2-5; the match to TRBD2 covers 12 bases. The J segment lost 7 bases and the V segment lost 6 bases, leaving 6 bases of the junction unmatched. The CDR3 totals 14 residues. In germline, CDR1 is MNHNS, CDR2 SASEGT. The CDR3, as DNA: TGTGCCAGCAGGCTAGCGGGAGGGCCGGGGACCCAGTACTTC. This sequence encodes CASRLAGGPGTQYF.

The V call is TRBV7-9, the J call TRBJ2-3, with D possibly being TRBD2 (5 bases). V was trimmed by 5 bases and J by 6 bases, leaving 12 bases between them. Germline lookup yields CDR1 SEHNR and CDR2 FQNEAQ (reference sequence). The CDR3 sequence is 13 residues long. The CDR3 DNA is TGTGCCAGCAGCCCGAGGGATGGGGATACGCAGTATTTT. This sequence encodes CASSPRDGDTQYF.

This clonotype was observed many times. The chain combines TRBV18 with TRBJ1-1; D uncertain. Germline V gives CDR1 KGHSH, CDR2 LQKENI. The CDR3 contains 13 residues. Trimming removed 5 bases from V and 3 bases from J, with 10 bases in between. The CDR3 reads CASSDRPDTEAFF. Written as DNA, the CDR3 is TGTGCCAGCTCAGACCGGCCAGACACTGAAGCTTTCTTT.

This clonotype occurred many times. V and J are TRBV11-1 and TRBJ1-5; 7 bases are shared with TRBD1. This CDR3 spans 14 amino acids. The J segment lost 5 bases and the V segment lost 5 bases, leaving 6 bases of the junction unmatched. From germline, CDR1 is SGHAT and CDR2 FQDESV (reference sequence). CDR3 in DNA: TGTGCCAGCAGCCAGACAGGGACGGATCAGCCCCAGCATTTT. Its translation: CASSQTGTDQPQHF.

This clonotype has ten or more counts. The rearrangement links TRBV12-5 to TRBJ2-6; D not certain. In germline, CDR1 is LGHNT, CDR2 FRNRAP. The CDR3 has 12 amino acids. V lost 5 bases and J lost 3, with 2 bases in between. The CDR3 spells CASGIGANVLTF. The CDR3 DNA is TGTGCTAGTGGTATTGGGGCCAACGTCCTGACTTTC.

This clonotype came up a few times. This chain uses TRBV5-6 with TRBJ2-2, with D possibly being TRBD1 or TRBD2 (5 bases each). This CDR3 has 16 residues. Germline values: CDR1 SGHDT, CDR2 YYEEEE. Trimming removed 5 bases at V and 3 bases at J, with 17 bases between. The CDR3 reads CASSRPGTVDTGELFF. The CDR3 DNA reads TGTGCCAGCAGTCGTCCCGGGACGGTAGACACCGGGGAGCTGTTTTTT. Variable domain in full (rest from reference TRBV5-6 and TRBJ2-2): DAGVTQSPTHLIKTRGQQVTLRCSPKSGHDTVSWYQQALGQGPQFIFQYYEEEERQRGNFPDRFSGHQFPNYSSELNVNALLLGDSALYLCASSRPGTVDTGELFFGEGSRLTVL.